This TCR beta chain was recorded in a study of T cell changes during pregnancy in multiple sclerosis. The table came from immunoSEQ multiplex PCR; TCRdb's copy has only in-frame clones and leaves some out. The data show around 57,000 clones, around 91% seen once. This CDR3 is 17 amino acids long. Germline assignment: CDR1 SEHNR and CDR2 FQNEAQ (reference sequence). Trimming cost V 3 bases and J 3 bases; bases outside gene matches: 8. The V gene is TRBV7-9, the J gene TRBJ2-1; 10 positions match TRBD2. This clonotype was obtained from a female donor in good health, enrolled as a control in a pregnancy study. Source: peripheral blood, taken after pregnancy. The CDR3 DNA is TGTGCCAGCAGCTTCGAAGCGGGGGGGATAAACTACAATGAGCAGTTCTTC. Amino acid sequence: CASSFEAGGINYNEQFF.